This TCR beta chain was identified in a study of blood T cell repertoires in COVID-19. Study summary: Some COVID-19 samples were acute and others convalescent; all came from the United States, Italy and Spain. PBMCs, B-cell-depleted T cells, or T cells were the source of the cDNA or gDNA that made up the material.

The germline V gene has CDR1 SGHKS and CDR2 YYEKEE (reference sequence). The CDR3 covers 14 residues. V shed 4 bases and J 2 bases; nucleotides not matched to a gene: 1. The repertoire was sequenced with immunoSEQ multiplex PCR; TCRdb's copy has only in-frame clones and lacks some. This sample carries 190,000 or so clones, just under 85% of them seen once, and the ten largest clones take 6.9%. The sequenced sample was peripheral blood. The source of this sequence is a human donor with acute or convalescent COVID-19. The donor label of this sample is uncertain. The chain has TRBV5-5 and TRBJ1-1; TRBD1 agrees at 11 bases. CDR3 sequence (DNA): TGTGCCAGCAGCCGGACAGGGGGCAACACTGAAGCTTTCTTT. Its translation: CASSRTGGNTEAFF.